This is a list of T cell receptor beta chains from one sample in a study of CD8 T cells in Susac syndrome. In TCRdb, the immunoSEQ multiplex PCR reads were re-called with MiXCR into one record per CDR3 protein. Found here are approximately 180,000 distinct CDR3 sequences, approximately 96% of them singletons; the top ten hold around 0.093%. The sequenced material came from CD4+ T cells from PBMCs. These receptors were taken from a human donor with multiple sclerosis. CDR3s include the opening cysteine and the closing phenylalanine or tryptophan. D genes are given only for firm matches. Size is stated for part of the rows, as once, few or many counts, or as a class when the clone is expanded.

d_gene,abundance,j_gene,v_gene,CDR3nt,CDR3aa
.,.,TRBJ2-1,TRBV29-1,TGCAGCGTCGAACCGGGGTACAATGAGCAGTTCTTC,CSVEPGYNEQFF
.,.,TRBJ2-7,TRBV2,TGTGCCAGCAGTTTACTACAGTCGCCCTCCTACGAGCAGTACTTC,CASSLLQSPSYEQYF
.,.,TRBJ1-2,TRBV6-1,TGTGCCAGCAGGTCCCCAGGGTCCGGCTACACCTTC,CASRSPGSGYTF
TRBD2,.,TRBJ2-1,TRBV5-1,TGCGCCAGCAGCTTGGTCGAGACTAGCGCCTATAATGAGCAGTTCTTC,CASSLVETSAYNEQFF
TRBD1,once,TRBJ1-1,TRBV3-1,TGTGCCAGCACCCAGACAGGGGCTATGAACACTGAAGCTTTCTTT,CASTQTGAMNTEAFF
.,.,TRBJ1-1,TRBV30,TGTGCCTGGGAATCATGGTCTGAAGCTTTCTTT,CAWESWSEAFF
.,.,TRBJ1-6,TRBV30,TGTGCCTGGAAGACAGTCGATTCACCCCTCCACTTT,CAWKTVDSPLHF
.,.,TRBJ2-7,TRBV23-1,TGCGCCAGCACGATAACAGGGACCGGCGAGCAGTACTTC,CASTITGTGEQYF
.,.,TRBJ1-4,TRBV29-1,TGCAGCGTTGTGGGGGGAGCTAATGAAAAACTGTTTTTT,CSVVGGANEKLFF
.,.,TRBJ1-1,TRBV20-1,TGCAGGGCCTTAAGGGGCACTGAAGCTTTCTTT,CRALRGTEAFF
.,.,TRBJ2-5,TRBV7-2,TGTGCCAGCAGCTTAGGAACGGGGCGGGGACAAGAGACCCAGTACTTC,CASSLGTGRGQETQYF